Below, 7 T cell receptor beta chains from the same sample are listed, as sequenced in a study of blood T cell repertoires in COVID-19. Profiled with immunoSEQ multiplex PCR; TCRdb holds only in-frame clones, not every one. The sample shows approximately 230,000 clones, around 85% of them seen only once. Sequenced material: peripheral blood. The source is a woman in her thirties or forties with active or convalescent COVID-19.

This clone was found once. This chain connects TRBV6-5 to TRBJ1-1; a weak D match, TRBD1 (6 bases). The CDR3 extends over 14 amino acids. V lost 0 bases, J lost 3 bases, and 8 bases lay in between. The germline V gene has CDR1 MNHEY and CDR2 SVGAGI. For the CDR3, the DNA is TGTGCCAGCAGTTACTCTTGGACAGACACTGAAGCTTTCTTT. It encodes CASSYSWTDTEAFF.

The rearrangement uses TRBV12-1 and TRBJ2-1; the D segment call TRBD2 is taken from the table without a DNA check. TRBV12-1 is classified as a pseudogene. This CDR3 contains 13 residues. CDR3 nucleotide sequence: TGTGCCAGCAGCCTACTCGCGCGGTCCGAGCAGTTCTTC. Translated: CASSLLARSEQFF.

V and J are TRBV7-3 and TRBJ2-5; 7 bases agree with TRBD2. V lost 5 bases to trimming and J lost 2 bases; unmatched junction nucleotides: 8. The germline gives CDR1 SGHTA, CDR2 FQGTGA. The CDR3 length is 15 residues. The CDR3 DNA is TGTGCCAGCAGCACTGGGCTAGCGGCACAAGAGACCCAGTACTTC. This codes for CASSTGLAAQETQYF.

This chain links TRBV15 with TRBJ2-7, with TRBD1 as a possible D gene (5 bases). Germline V gene lookup returns CDR1 LNHNV and CDR2 YYDKDF (reference sequence). V dropped 0 bases and J dropped 2 bases, with 8 bases sitting between them. The CDR3 extends over 14 amino acids. The CDR3 spells CATSRDGAAYEQYF. CDR3 in DNA: TGTGCCACCAGCAGAGATGGGGCAGCCTACGAGCAGTACTTC.

The chain links TRBV15 to TRBJ2-3, with 8 nucleotides matching TRBD2. This CDR3 comprises 17 residues. The germline CDR1 and CDR2 sequences are LNHNV and YYDKDF (reference sequence). The ends lost 1 base at V and 6 bases at J; junction bases unmatched: 12. CDR3 nucleotide sequence: TGTGCCACCAGCAGAGGCCCCGGGGGGGGAGCATGGGATACGCAGTATTTT. Its protein is CATSRGPGGGAWDTQYF.

The count of this clone is one. V gene TRBV24-1 combines with J gene TRBJ1-4; 7 nucleotides agree with TRBD1. Germline V gives CDR1 KGHDR, CDR2 SFDVKD. Unmatched junction bases numbered 6, after V lost 3 bases and J lost 6 bases. The CDR3 runs to 15 residues. This CDR3 is CATSDAGTVHEKLFF. The CDR3 DNA reads TGTGCCACCAGTGATGCCGGGACAGTACATGAAAAACTGTTTTTT.

The gene calls are TRBV7-2 and TRBJ1-4, with a possible D match to TRBD1 (6 bases). V was pared by 3 bases and J by 4 bases, with 9 bases between. This CDR3 contains 14 residues. CDR1 is SGHTA and CDR2 is FQGNSA in the germline V gene. CDR3 nucleotides: TGTGCCAGCAGCTTGGACAGATATAATGAAAAACTGTTTTTT. It specifies CASSLDRYNEKLFF.